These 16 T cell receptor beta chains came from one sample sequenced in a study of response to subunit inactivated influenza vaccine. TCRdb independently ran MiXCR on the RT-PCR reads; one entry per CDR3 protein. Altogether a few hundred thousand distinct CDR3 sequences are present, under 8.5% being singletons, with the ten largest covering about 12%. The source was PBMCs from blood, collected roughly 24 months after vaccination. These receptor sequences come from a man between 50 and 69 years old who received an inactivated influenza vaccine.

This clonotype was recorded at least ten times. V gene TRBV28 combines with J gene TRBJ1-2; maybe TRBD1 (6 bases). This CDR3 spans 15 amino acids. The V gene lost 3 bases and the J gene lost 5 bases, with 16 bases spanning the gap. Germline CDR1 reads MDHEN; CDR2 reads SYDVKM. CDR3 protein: CASSLPGQRLYGYTF. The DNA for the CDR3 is TGTGCCAGCAGTTTGCCTGGACAGCGGCTATATGGCTACACCTTC.

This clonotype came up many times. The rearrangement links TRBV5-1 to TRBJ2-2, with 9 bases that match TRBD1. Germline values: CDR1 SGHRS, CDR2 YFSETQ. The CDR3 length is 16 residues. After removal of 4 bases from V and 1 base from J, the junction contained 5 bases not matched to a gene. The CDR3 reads CASSKGQGGNTGELFF. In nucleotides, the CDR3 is TGCGCCAGCAGCAAGGGACAGGGAGGGAACACCGGGGAGCTGTTTTTT.

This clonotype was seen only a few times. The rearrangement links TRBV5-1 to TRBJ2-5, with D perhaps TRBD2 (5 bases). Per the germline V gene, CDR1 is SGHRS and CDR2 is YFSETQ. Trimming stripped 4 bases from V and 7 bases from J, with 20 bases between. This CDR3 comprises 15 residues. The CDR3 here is CASSGSDGARGTQYF. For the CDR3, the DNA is TGCGCCAGCAGCGGGTCGGACGGAGCCCGGGGGACCCAGTACTTC.

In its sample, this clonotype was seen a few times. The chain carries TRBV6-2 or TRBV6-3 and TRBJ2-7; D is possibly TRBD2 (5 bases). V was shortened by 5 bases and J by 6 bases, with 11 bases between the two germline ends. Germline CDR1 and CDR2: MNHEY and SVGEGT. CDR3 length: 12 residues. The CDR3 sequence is CASSQTRAEQYF. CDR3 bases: TGTGCCAGCAGTCAAACTAGAGCCGAGCAGTACTTC.

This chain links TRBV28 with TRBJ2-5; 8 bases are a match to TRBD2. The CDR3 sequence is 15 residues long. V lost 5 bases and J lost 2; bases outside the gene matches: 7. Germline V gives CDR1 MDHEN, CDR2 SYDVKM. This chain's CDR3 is CASSPRGGTQETQYF. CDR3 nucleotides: TGTGCCAGCAGTCCCCGGGGGGGGACTCAAGAGACCCAGTACTTC.

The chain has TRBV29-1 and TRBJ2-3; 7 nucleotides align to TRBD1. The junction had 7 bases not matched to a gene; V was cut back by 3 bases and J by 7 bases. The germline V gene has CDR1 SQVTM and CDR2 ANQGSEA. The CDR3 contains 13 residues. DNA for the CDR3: TGCAGCGTTGATAGACAGGGCAGCAATACGCAGTATTTT. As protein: CSVDRQGSNTQYF.

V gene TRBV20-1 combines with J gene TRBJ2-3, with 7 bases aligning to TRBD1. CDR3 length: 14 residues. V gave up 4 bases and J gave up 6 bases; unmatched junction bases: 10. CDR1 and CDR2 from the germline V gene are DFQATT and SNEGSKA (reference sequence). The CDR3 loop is CSAMSPDRTDTQYF. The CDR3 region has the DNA TGCAGTGCTATGTCCCCGGACAGGACGGATACGCAGTATTTT.

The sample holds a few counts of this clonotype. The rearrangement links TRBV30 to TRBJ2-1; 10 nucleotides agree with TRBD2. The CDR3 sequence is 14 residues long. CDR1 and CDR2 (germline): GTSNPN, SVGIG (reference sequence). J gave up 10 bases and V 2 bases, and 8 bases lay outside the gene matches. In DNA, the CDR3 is TGTGCCTGGAGTAGAAGACTAGCGGGTCACGAGCAGTTCTTC. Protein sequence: CAWSRRLAGHEQFF. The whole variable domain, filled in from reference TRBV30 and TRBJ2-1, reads SQTIHQWPATLVQPVGSPLSLECTVEGTSNPNLYWYRQAAGRGLQLLFYSVGIGQISSEVPQNLSASRPQDRQFILSSKKLLLSDSGFYLCAWSRRLAGHEQFFGPGTRLTVL.

For the CDR3, the DNA is TGTGCCAGTAGTAGAACGGGGTCCTATGAAAAACTGTTTTTT. The encoded protein is CASSRTGSYEKLFF. The chain couples TRBV19 to TRBJ1-4; D remains unclear. Deletions cut 4 bases from V and 6 bases from J, with 12 bases between. CDR3 length: 14 residues. Germline-derived CDR1 and CDR2 are LNHDA and SQIVND (reference sequence). Variable domain in full (rest from reference TRBV19 and TRBJ1-4): DGGITQSPKYLFRKEGQNVTLSCEQNLNHDAMYWYRQDPGQGLRLIYYSQIVNDFQKGDIAEGYSVSREKKESFPLTVTSAQKNPTAFYLCASSRTGSYEKLFFGSGTQLSVL.

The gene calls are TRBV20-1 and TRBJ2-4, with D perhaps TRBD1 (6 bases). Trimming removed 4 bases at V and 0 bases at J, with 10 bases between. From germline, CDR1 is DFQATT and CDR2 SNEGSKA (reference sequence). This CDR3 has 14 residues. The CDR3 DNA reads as TGCAGTGCTAACGACAGGTTAGCCAAAAACATTCAGTACTTC. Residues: CSANDRLAKNIQYF.

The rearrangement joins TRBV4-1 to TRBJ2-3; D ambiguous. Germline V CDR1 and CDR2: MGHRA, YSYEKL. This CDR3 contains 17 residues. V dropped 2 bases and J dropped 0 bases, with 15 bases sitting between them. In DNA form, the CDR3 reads TGCGCCAGCAGCCAACCCCCCAACACCAAAAGCACAGATACGCAGTATTTT. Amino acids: CASSQPPNTKSTDTQYF.

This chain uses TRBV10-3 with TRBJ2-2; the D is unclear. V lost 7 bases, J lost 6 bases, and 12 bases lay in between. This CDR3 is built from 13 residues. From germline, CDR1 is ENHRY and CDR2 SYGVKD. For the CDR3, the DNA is TGTGCCATCACGGCGCTACCGGCCGGGGAGCTGTTTTTT. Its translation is CAITALPAGELFF.

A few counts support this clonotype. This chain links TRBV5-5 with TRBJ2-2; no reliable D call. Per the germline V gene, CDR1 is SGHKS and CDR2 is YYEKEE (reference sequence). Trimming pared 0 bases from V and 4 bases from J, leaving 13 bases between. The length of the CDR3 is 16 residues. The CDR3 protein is CASSLALAWGTGELFF. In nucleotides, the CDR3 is TGTGCCAGCAGCTTGGCCCTTGCGTGGGGCACCGGGGAGCTGTTTTTT.

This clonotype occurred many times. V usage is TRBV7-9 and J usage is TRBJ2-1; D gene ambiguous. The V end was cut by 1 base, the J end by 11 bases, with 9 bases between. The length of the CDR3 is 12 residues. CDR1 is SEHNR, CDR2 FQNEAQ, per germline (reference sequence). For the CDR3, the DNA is TGTGCCAGCAGCTTAGAACCGTGGAAGCAGTTCTTC. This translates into CASSLEPWKQFF.

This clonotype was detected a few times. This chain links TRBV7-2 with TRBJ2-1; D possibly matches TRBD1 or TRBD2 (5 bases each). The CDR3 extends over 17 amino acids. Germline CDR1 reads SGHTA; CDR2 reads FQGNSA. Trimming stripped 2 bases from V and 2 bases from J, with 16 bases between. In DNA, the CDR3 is TGTGCCAGCAGCTTACACCGGGCAGGGAGACCCTACAATGAGCAGTTCTTC. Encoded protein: CASSLHRAGRPYNEQFF.

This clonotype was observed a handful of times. CDR3 in DNA: TGTGCCAGCACACGGTCATCGAACACCGGGGAGCTGTTTTTT. Its translation: CASTRSSNTGELFF. This chain connects TRBV2 to TRBJ2-2; no definite D call. Germline values: CDR1 SNHLY, CDR2 FYNNEI. The CDR3 has 14 amino acids. Trimming shortened V by 7 bases and J by 0 bases, and 9 bases separated the two germline ends.